The subject of this entry is one TCR beta chain. Its antigen is unknown. This entry belongs to a study of cytomegalovirus exposure and HLA in healthy donors. Study outcomes and limitations: The authors later found most CMV-associated TCR beta chains appeared HLA-restricted. With high specificity and sensitivity, the classifier reportedly diagnosed cytomegalovirus status. DRB1 showed the most TCR associations and HLA-C the fewest in a later analysis, as rates varied by HLA locus.

The PCR had 60 Vbeta and 13 Jbeta primers. Profiling relied on immunoSEQ multiplex PCR, and the TCRdb table lists in-frame clones only, not all of them. The listing records 130,000 or so clones. The receptor's source is a woman aged 18-29 years in good health and CMV-seronegative. The material sequenced was PBMCs.

DNA of the CDR3: TGTGCCAGCAGTTACGGGGGCGACATCCTTAACTATGGCTACACCTTC. This sequence encodes CASSYGGDILNYGYTF. The chain is built from TRBV6-5 and TRBJ1-2; TRBD1 might be the D (6 bases). The CDR3 has 16 residues. Looked up from germline, CDR1 is MNHEY and CDR2 is SVGAGI. With 2 bases removed from V and 1 base from J, the gap between germline ends came to 14 bases.